This TCR beta chain appears in the sequencing data of a study of blood T cells in healthy people across ages. Study outcomes and limitations: Expanded clonotype changes were possibly confounded by unknown donor CMV status.

The sample holds many counts of this clonotype. The antigen is unknown. It was with a sample-barcoded 5' primer and a J-beta primer mix that a second PCR of roughly 7 to 12 cycles was run. From the 5' RACE reads, TCRdb called clonotypes with MiXCR, one entry per CDR3 protein. The sample lists 1.5 million to 2 million distinct CDR3 sequences; approximately 28% were seen once. CDR3 length equals 14 residues. With 7 bases removed from V and 0 bases from J, the gap between germline ends came to 11 bases. Germline V lookup: CDR1 SGHTA, CDR2 FQGNSA. Sample: blood. This TCR derives from a woman aged 25 to 39 in good health. The V gene is TRBV7-2, the J gene TRBJ2-3; D call uncertain. The CDR3 DNA is TGTGCCAGCACCCCTCCTACTAGCACAGATACGCAGTATTTT. Amino acid sequence: CASTPPTSTDTQYF.